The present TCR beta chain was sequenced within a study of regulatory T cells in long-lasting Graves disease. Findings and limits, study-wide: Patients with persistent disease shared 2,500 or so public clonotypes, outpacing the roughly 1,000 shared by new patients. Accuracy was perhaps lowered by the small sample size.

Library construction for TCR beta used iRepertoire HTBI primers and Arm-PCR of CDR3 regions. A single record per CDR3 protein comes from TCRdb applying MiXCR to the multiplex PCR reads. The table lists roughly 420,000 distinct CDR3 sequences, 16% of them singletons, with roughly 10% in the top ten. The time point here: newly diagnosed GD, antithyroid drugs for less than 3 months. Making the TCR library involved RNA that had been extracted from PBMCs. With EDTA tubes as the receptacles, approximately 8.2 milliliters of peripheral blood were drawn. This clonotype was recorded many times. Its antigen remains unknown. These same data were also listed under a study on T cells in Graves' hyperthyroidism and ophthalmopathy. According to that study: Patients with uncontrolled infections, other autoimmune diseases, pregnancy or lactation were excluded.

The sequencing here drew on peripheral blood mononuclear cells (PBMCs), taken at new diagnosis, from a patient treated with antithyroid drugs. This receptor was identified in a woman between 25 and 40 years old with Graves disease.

Here the CDR3 reads CATSATGDRAYGYTF. The CDR3 nucleotides are TGTGCCACCAGTGCCACCGGCGACAGGGCCTATGGCTACACCTTC. The chain links TRBV24-1 to TRBJ1-2; 7 bases match TRBD1. V shed 5 bases, J shed 4 bases, and the junction held 9 bases outside the gene matches. Germline V gene lookup returns CDR1 KGHDR and CDR2 SFDVKD. This CDR3 contains 15 residues.